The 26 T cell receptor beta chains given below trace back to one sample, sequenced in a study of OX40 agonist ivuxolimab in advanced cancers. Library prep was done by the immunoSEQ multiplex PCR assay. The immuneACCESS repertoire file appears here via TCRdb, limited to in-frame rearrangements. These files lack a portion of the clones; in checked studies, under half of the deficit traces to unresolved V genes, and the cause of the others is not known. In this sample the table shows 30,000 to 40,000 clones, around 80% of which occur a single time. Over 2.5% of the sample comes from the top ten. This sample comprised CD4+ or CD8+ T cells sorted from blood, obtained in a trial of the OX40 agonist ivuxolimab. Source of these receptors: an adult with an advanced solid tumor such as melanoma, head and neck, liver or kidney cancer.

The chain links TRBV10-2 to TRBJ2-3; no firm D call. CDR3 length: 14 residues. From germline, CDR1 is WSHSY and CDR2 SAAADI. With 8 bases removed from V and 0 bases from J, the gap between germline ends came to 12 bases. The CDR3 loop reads CASRSSYSTDTQYF. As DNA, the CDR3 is TGCGCCAGCCGTTCTTCGTACAGCACAGATACGCAGTATTTT.

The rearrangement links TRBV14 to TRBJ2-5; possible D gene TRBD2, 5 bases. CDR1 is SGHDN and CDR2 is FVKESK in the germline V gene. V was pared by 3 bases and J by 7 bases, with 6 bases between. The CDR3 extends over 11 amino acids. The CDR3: CASSQGRTQYF. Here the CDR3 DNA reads TGTGCCAGCAGCCAGGGGAGGACCCAGTACTTC.

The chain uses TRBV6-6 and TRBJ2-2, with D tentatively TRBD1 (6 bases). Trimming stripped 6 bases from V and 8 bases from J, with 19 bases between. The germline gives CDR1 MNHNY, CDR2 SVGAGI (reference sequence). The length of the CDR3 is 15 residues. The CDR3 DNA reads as TGTGCCAGCAGCTCTACAGGGCTGGGGGTAGGGGAGCTGTTTTTT. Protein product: CASSSTGLGVGELFF.

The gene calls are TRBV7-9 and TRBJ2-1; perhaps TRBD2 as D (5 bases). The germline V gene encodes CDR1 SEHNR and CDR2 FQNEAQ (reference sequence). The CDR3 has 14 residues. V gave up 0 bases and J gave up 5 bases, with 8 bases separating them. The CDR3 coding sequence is TGTGCCAGCAGCTTAGCGGGAGAAAACAATGAGCAGTTCTTC. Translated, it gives CASSLAGENNEQFF. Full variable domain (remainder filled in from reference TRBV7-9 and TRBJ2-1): DTGVSQNPRHKITKRGQNVTFRCDPISEHNRLYWYRQTLGQGPEFLTYFQNEAQLEKSRLLSDRFSAERPKGSFSTLEIQRTEQGDSAMYLCASSLAGENNEQFFGPGTRLTVL.

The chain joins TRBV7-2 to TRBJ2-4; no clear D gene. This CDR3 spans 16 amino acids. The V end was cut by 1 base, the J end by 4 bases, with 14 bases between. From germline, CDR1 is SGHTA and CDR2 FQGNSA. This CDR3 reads CASSLEAWPTKNIQYF. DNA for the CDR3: TGTGCCAGCAGCTTAGAGGCCTGGCCGACTAAAAACATTCAGTACTTC.

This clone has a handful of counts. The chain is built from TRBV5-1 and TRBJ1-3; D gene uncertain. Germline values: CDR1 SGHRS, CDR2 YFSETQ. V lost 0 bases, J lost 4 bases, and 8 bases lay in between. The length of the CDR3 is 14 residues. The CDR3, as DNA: TGCGCCAGCAGCTTGGAAGCAGCCGGAAACACCATATATTTT. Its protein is CASSLEAAGNTIYF.

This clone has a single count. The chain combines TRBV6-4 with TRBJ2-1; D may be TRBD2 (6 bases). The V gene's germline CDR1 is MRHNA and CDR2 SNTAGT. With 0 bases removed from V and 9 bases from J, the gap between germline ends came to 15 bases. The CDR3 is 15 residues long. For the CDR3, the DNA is TGTGCCAGCAGTGACTCGGGGGGACTGCCGAGTGAGCAGTTCTTC. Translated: CASSDSGGLPSEQFF.

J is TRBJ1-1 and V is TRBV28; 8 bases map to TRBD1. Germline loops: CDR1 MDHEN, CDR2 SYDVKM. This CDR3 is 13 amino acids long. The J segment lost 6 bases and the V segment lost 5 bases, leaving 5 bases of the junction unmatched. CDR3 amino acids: CASSPRQGSEAFF. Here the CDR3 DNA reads TGTGCCAGCAGTCCTCGACAGGGGTCTGAAGCTTTCTTT.

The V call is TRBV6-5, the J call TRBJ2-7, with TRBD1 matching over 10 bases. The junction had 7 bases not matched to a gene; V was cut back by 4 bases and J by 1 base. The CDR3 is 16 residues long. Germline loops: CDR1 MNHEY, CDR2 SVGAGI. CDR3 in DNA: TGTGCCAGCAGTTCACCGGACAGGGGGTTGTCCTACGAGCAGTACTTC. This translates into CASSSPDRGLSYEQYF.

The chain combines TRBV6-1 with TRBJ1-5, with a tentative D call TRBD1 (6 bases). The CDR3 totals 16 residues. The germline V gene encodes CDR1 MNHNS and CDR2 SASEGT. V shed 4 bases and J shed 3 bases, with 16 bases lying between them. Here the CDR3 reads CASSVPLQGFNQPQHF. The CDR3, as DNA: TGTGCCAGCAGTGTTCCGCTACAGGGTTTCAATCAGCCCCAGCATTTT.

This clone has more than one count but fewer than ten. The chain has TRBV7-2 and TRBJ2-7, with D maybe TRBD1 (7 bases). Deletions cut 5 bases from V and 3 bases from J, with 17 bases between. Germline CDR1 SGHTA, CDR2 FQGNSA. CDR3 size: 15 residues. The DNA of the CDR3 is TGTGCCAGCAGCCCCCGATCAGGGGGGAACTACGAGCAGTACTTC. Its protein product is CASSPRSGGNYEQYF.

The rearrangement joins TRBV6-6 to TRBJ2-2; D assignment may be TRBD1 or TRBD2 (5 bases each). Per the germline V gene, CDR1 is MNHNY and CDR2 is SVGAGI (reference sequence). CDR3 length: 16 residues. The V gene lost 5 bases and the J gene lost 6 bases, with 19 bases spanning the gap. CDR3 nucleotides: TGTGCCAGCAGTGCTAGGGACCTGCGATTCTCCGGGGAGCTGTTTTTT. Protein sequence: CASSARDLRFSGELFF.

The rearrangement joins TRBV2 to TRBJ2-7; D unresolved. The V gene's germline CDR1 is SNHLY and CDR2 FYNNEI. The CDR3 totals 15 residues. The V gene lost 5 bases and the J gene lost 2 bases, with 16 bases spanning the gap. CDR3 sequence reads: CASSPQTATTYEQYF. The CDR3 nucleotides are TGTGCCAGCAGTCCCCAGACCGCCACCACCTACGAGCAGTACTTC.

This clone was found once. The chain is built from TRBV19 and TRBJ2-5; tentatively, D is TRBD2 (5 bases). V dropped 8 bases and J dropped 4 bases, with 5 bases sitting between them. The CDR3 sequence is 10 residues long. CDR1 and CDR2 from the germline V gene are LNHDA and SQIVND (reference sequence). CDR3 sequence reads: CASGRETQYF. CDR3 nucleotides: TGTGCCAGTGGGAGAGAGACCCAGTACTTC.

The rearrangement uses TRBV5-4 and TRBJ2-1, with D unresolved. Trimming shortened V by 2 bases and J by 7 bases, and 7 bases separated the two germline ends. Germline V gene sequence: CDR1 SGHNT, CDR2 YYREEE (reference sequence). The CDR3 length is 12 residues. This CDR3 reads CASSLTENEQFF. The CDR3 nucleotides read TGTGCCAGCAGCTTAACGGAAAATGAGCAGTTCTTC.

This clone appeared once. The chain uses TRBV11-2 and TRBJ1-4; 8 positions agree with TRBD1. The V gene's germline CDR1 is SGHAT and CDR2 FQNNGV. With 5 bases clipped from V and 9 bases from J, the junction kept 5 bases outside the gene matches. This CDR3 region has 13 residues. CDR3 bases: TGTGCCAGCAGCACACAGGGGGTGAAAAAACTGTTTTTT. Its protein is CASSTQGVKKLFF.

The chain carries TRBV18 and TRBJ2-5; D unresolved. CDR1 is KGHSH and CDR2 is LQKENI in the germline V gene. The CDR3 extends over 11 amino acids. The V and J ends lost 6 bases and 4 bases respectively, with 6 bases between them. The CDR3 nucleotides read TGTGCCAGCTCCACCGGAGAGACCCAGTACTTC. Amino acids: CASSTGETQYF.

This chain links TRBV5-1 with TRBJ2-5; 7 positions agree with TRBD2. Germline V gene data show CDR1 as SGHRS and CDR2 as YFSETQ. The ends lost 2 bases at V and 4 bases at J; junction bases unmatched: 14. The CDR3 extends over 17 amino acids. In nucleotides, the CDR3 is TGCGCCAGCAGCTTAGCGGGGACTGATATAAGGATAGAGACCCAGTACTTC. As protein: CASSLAGTDIRIETQYF.

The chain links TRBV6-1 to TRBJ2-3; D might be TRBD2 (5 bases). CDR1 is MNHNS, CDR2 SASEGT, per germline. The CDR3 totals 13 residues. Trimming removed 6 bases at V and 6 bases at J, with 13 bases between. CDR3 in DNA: TGTGCCAGCAGCACCGGGAAAGGGGATACGCAGTATTTT. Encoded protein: CASSTGKGDTQYF.

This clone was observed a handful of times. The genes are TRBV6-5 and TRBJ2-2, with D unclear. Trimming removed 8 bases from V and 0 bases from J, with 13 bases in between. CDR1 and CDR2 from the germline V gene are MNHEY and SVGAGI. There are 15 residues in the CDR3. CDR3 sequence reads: CASRKGQSNTGELFF. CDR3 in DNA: TGTGCCAGCCGTAAGGGCCAGTCGAACACCGGGGAGCTGTTTTTT.

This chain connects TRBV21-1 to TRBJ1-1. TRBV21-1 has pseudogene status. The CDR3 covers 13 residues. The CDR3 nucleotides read TGTGCCAGCAGCATTGAGGGGTTCACTGAAGCTTTCTTT. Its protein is CASSIEGFTEAFF.

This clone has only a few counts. CDR3 nucleotides: TGTGCCAGCTCACCATCTCCGGGGGAAAACTATGGCTACACCTTC. Its protein product is CASSPSPGENYGYTF. The chain is built from TRBV18 and TRBJ1-2, with a possible D match to TRBD1 (5 bases). Germline assignment: CDR1 KGHSH and CDR2 LQKENI. This CDR3 contains 15 residues. Between the trimmed V and J ends, which lost 2 bases and 2 bases, there was a span of 12 bases.

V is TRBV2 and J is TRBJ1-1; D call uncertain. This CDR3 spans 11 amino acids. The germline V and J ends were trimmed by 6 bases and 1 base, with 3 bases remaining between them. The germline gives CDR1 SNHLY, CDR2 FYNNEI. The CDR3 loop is CASRENTEAFF. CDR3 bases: TGTGCCAGCAGGGAGAACACTGAAGCTTTCTTT.

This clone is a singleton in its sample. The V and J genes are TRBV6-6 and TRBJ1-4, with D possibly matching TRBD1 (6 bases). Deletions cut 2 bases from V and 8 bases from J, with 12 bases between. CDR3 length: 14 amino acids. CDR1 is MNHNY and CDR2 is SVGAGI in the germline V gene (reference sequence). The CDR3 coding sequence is TGTGCCAGCAGTTACGGGCAGGGGTTAGAAAAACTGTTTTTT. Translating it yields CASSYGQGLEKLFF.

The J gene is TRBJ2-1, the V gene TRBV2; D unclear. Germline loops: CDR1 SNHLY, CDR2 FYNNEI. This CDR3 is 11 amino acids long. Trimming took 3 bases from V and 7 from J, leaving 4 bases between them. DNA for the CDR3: TGTGCCAGCAGTGACTGGAATGAGCAGTTCTTC. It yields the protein CASSDWNEQFF.

The CDR3 nucleotides read TGTGCCAGCAGCGCTCAAGAAGCAGATACGCAGTATTTT. Protein sequence: CASSAQEADTQYF. The V gene is TRBV7-6, the J gene TRBJ2-3; D not certain. Germline CDR1 reads SGHVS; CDR2 reads FNYEAQ. This CDR3 has 13 amino acids. V lost 5 bases, J lost 4 bases, and 10 bases lay in between.